What follows are 13 T cell receptor beta chains derived from one specimen sequenced in a study of T-cell reconstitution after alpha-beta-depleted transplantation in children. Using unique molecular identifiers, the investigators prepared the TCRbeta library. TCRdb re-called the PCR reads with MiXCR, one entry per CDR3 protein. The sample shows about 200,000 distinct CDR3 sequences, approximately 8.4% of them seen only once. The sequencing used PBMCs, mostly from graft donor cells, collected 360 days after TCRalphabeta/CD19-depleted stem cell transplant. The receptors here all came from a male patient between 2 and 10 years old who had a stem cell transplant for acute myeloid leukemia, so the T cells may come from the graft donor.

Ten or more counts support this clonotype. This sequence joins TRBV20-1 and TRBJ2-3; 8 bases are a match to TRBD2. With V trimmed by 0 bases and J by 6 bases, 5 bases remained unmatched. CDR3 length equals 14 residues. Germline assignment: CDR1 DFQATT and CDR2 SNEGSKA (reference sequence). As DNA, the CDR3 is TGCAGTGCTAGAGAGGGACTAGTCCCGGATACGCAGTATTTT. Its protein is CSAREGLVPDTQYF.

This clonotype was found a few times. V gene TRBV7-6 combines with J gene TRBJ1-1; D is unresolved. CDR3 length equals 13 residues. From germline, CDR1 is SGHVS and CDR2 FNYEAQ. Trimming removed 1 base from V and 5 bases from J, with 8 bases in between. The CDR3: CASSLGKETEAFF. CDR3 coding DNA: TGTGCCAGCAGCTTAGGCAAGGAGACTGAAGCTTTCTTT.

In this sample, this clonotype turned up many times. The rearrangement joins TRBV4-1 to TRBJ2-2; 11 nucleotides match TRBD1. V lost 5 bases and J lost 5; bases outside the gene matches: 7. Per germline, CDR1 MGHRA and CDR2 YSYEKL. This CDR3 is built from 16 residues. The DNA of the CDR3 is TGCGCCAGCAGCATAACCGGGACAGGGGGGACCGGGGAGCTGTTTTTT. Translated: CASSITGTGGTGELFF.

The rearrangement joins TRBV7-6 to TRBJ1-5; D uncertain. This CDR3 comprises 18 residues. V shed 5 bases and J shed 0 bases, with 20 bases lying between them. CDR1 SGHVS and CDR2 FNYEAQ come from the germline V gene. The CDR3 loop reads CASSLPTKNGDSNQPQHF. The CDR3 DNA sequence: TGTGCCAGCAGCCTTCCGACGAAGAACGGGGATAGCAATCAGCCCCAGCATTTT. The whole variable domain, filled in from reference TRBV7-6 and TRBJ1-5, reads GAGVSQSPRYKVTKRGQDVALRCDPISGHVSLYWYRQALGQGPEFLTYFNYEAQQDKSGLPNDRFSAERPEGSISTLTIQRTEQRDSAMYRCASSLPTKNGDSNQPQHFGDGTRLSIL.

V gene TRBV4-3 combines with J gene TRBJ2-2; no clear D. CDR1 and CDR2 from the germline V gene are LGHNA and YSLEER. V lost 1 base, J lost 6 bases, and 9 bases lay in between. The length of the CDR3 is 14 residues. This chain's CDR3 is CASSQAGESGELFF. DNA of the CDR3: TGCGCCAGCAGCCAAGCTGGCGAGTCCGGGGAGCTGTTTTTT.

A few counts support this clonotype. CDR3 coding DNA: TGCAGTGCTAGGTTGCTAGCGGGAGGTTACGAGCAGTACTTC. This sequence encodes CSARLLAGGYEQYF. The rearrangement joins TRBV20-1 to TRBJ2-7, with TRBD2 matching 11 bases. Germline V CDR1 and CDR2: DFQATT, SNEGSKA (reference sequence). V lost 3 bases and J lost 4; bases outside the gene matches: 5. The CDR3 is 14 residues long.

This clonotype showed up many times. The chain couples TRBV12-3 or TRBV12-4 to TRBJ2-1, with 11 bases that match TRBD2. The CDR3 covers 16 residues. Trimming cost V 1 base and J 5 bases; bases outside gene matches: 4. In nucleotides, the CDR3 is TGTGCCAGCAGTTTAGGTGGACTAGCGGGTAACAATGAGCAGTTCTTC. It translates to CASSLGGLAGNNEQFF.

The table lists this clonotype with a few counts. The V gene is TRBV5-5, the J gene TRBJ2-7, with D unresolved. Trimming took off 2 bases at V and 3 bases at J, with 9 bases between the two ends. This CDR3 region has 13 residues. CDR1 is SGHKS and CDR2 is YYEKEE in the germline V gene (reference sequence). The CDR3 DNA reads as TGTGCCAGCAGCTTTTCCCAGAGCTACGAGCAGTACGTC. It encodes CASSFSQSYEQYV.

This clonotype was seen ten or more times. The V call is TRBV20-1, the J call TRBJ2-3; D gene uncertain. V lost 5 bases to trimming and J lost 5 bases, with 20 bases between them. CDR1 is DFQATT, CDR2 SNEGSKA, per germline (reference sequence). There are 15 residues in the CDR3. The CDR3 reads CSAPSLGRPIDTQYF. As DNA, the CDR3 is TGCAGTGCTCCCTCCCTCGGTCGGCCCATAGATACGCAGTATTTT.

This clonotype came up many times. This chain uses TRBV29-1 with TRBJ2-5; D not resolved. CDR1 and CDR2 from the germline V gene are SQVTM and ANQGSEA. Trimming shortened V by 7 bases and J by 2 bases, and 17 bases separated the two germline ends. The CDR3 covers 14 residues. CDR3 nucleotide sequence: TGCAGCGCAGAACCCCGATCACATCAAGAGACCCAGTACTTC. Its translation is CSAEPRSHQETQYF.

This clonotype was seen more than once but under ten times. The J gene is TRBJ2-7, the V gene TRBV4-2; D ambiguous. This CDR3 has 17 residues. CDR1 is LGHNA, CDR2 YNFKEQ, per germline. Trimming cost V 1 base and J 2 bases, with 18 bases left between them. As DNA, the CDR3 is TGTGCCAGCAGCCAAGTAGTATTCGTAAGAACACCCTACGAGCAGTACTTC. It translates to CASSQVVFVRTPYEQYF.

This chain connects TRBV29-1 to TRBJ2-2; D is undetermined. Trimming cost V 4 bases and J 5 bases, with 11 bases left between them. This CDR3 has 13 residues. In germline, CDR1 is SQVTM, CDR2 ANQGSEA. The CDR3 DNA reads TGCAGCGTTGGGAAGGTTGGGACCGGGGAGCTGTTTTTT. Protein product: CSVGKVGTGELFF.

Concerning this clonotype: Relative to the germline gene, one junction end is altered; a read error may explain this. The J gene is TRBJ1-5, the V gene TRBV10-3, with D possibly being TRBD1 (6 bases). The germline V gene has CDR1 ENHRY and CDR2 SYGVKD. This CDR3 has 13 residues. CDR3 nucleotide sequence: TGTACCATCTCCGTCAGGGGCCCTCAGCCCCAGCATTTT. Protein sequence: CTISVRGPQPQHF.